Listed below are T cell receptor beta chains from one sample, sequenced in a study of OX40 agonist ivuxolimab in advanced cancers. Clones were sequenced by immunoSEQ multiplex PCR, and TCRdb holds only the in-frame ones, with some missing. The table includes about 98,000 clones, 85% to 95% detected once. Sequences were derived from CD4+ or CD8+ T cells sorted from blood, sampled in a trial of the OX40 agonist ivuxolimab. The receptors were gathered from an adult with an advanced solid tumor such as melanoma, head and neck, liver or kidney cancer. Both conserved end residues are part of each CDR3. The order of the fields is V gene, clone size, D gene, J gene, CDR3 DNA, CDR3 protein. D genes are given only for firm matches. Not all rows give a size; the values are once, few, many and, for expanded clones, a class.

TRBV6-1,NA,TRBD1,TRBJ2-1,TGTGCCAGCAGGGAAATGACAGGGTACTACAATGAGCAGTTCTTC,CASREMTGYYNEQFF
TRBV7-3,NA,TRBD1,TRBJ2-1,TGTGCCAGCAGCCTAACGACAGGGTCGTACAATGAGCAGTTCTTC,CASSLTTGSYNEQFF
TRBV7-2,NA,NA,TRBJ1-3,TGTGCCAGCAGTTCCAGGGCTGGAAACACCATATATTTT,CASSSRAGNTIYF
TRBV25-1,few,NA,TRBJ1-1,TGTGCCAGCAGTGACAGATTTGGCACTGAAGCTTTCTTT,CASSDRFGTEAFF
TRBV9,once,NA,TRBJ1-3,TGTGCCAGCAGCCAGGGACGTGGAAACACCATATATTTT,CASSQGRGNTIYF
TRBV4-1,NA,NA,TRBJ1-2,TGCGCCAGCAGCCAAGGGGGAAGAGGACGTAGGGGTTATGGCTACACCTTC,CASSQGGRGRRGYGYTF
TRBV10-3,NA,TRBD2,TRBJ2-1,TGTGCCATCAGTGCCCTCTCCGGTAGCGGGGTCAACAATGAGCAGTTCTTC,CAISALSGSGVNNEQFF
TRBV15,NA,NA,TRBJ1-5,TGTGCCACCAGCAGAGCACGAGGGACCGGTAGCAATCAGCCCCAGCATTTT,CATSRARGTGSNQPQHF
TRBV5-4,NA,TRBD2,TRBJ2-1,TGTGCCAGCAGCTTGGCCAAGCTAGCGGGAGCGCGGTACAATGAGCAGTTCTTC,CASSLAKLAGARYNEQFF
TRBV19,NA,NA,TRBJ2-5,TGTGCCAGTAGTCCCCGTGGGGAGACCCAGTACTTC,CASSPRGETQYF
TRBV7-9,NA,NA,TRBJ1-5,TGTGCCAGCAGCTTAGAGCTTGGGGGGGCTGGGAGCAATCAGCCCCAGCATTTT,CASSLELGGAGSNQPQHF
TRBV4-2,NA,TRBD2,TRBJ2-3,TGTGCCAGCAGCCGACAAGAAGCGGGGCTAGAATTGTATTTT,CASSRQEAGLELYF
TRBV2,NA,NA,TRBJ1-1,TGTGCCAGCAGTGGGGACACCTCGGATGCTTTCTTT,CASSGDTSDAFF
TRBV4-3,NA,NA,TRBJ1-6,TGCGCCAGCAGCCAAGATACTTTCGTGAATTCACCCCTCCACTTT,CASSQDTFVNSPLHF
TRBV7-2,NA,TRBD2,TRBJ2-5,TGTGCCAGCAGCTTCGCTAGCGGGGGGGCCGGAGAGACCCAGTACTTC,CASSFASGGAGETQYF
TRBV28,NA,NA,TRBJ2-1,TGTGCCAGCAGTCGAAACGACAGGGACTGGGAGCAGTTCTTC,CASSRNDRDWEQFF
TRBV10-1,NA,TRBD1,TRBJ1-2,TGCGCCAGCGCGGGACAGTCGGCCCCTGGCTACACCTTC,CASAGQSAPGYTF
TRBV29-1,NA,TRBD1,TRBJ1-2,TGCAGCGTTGAGGGGGGACAGGGCCAAGCTAACTATGGCTACACCTTC,CSVEGGQGQANYGYTF
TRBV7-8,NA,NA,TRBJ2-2,TGTGCCAGCAGCTATTACACCGGGGAGCTGTTTTTT,CASSYYTGELFF
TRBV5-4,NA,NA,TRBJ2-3,TGTGCCAGCAGCTTGGTACGCACAGATACGCAGTATTTT,CASSLVRTDTQYF
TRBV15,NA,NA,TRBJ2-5,TGTGCCACCAGCAGAGGAACCTCGACAGGACAAGAGACCCAGTACTTC,CATSRGTSTGQETQYF
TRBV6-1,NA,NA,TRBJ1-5,TGTGCCAGTAAACAGGGCGTGGGCAATCAGCCCCAGCATTTT,CASKQGVGNQPQHF
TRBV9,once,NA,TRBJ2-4,TGTGCCAGCAGCGTAGCCGGGAGAAACATTCAGTACTTC,CASSVAGRNIQYF
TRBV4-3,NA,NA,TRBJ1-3,TGCGCCAGCAGCCAAGACATCAGCTCTGGAAACACCATATATTTT,CASSQDISSGNTIYF
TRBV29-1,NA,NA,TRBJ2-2,TGCAGCGCCGTTTTGGGAACAGGGTCGCAGAACACCGGGGAGCTGTTTTTT,CSAVLGTGSQNTGELFF
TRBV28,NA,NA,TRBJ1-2,TGTGCCAGCAGTTTAATGGGGTTCTATGGCTACACCTTC,CASSLMGFYGYTF
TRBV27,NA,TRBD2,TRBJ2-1,TGTGCCAGCAGACCGGGACTAGCGGGGAAAGTGTCCTACAATGAGCAGTTCTTC,CASRPGLAGKVSYNEQFF
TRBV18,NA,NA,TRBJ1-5,TGTGCCAGCTCTCGGACAGACAATCAGCCCCAGCATTTT,CASSRTDNQPQHF
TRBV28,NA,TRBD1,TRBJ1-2,TGTGCCAGCAGTTTTCGGAAAGGGGGCGCGTCCTATGGCTACACCTTC,CASSFRKGGASYGYTF
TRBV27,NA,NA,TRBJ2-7,TGTGCCAGCAGTTTTCTGGGGGGGCCCTCCTACGAGCAGTACTTC,CASSFLGGPSYEQYF
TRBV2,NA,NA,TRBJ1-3,TGTGCCGGGGGGCAATGGGGAGGAAACACCATATATTTT,CAGGQWGGNTIYF